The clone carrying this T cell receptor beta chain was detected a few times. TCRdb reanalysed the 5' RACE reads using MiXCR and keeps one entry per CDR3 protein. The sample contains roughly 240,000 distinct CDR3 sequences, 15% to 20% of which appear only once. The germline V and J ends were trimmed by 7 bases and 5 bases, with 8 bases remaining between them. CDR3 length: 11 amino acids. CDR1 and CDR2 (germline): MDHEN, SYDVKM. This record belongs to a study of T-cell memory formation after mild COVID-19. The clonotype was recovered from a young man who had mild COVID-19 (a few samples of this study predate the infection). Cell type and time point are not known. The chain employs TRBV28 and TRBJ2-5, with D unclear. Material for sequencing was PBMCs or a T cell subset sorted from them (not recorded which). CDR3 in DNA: TGTGCCAGCAATCACCGGGAGACCCAGTACTTC. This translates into CASNHRETQYF.